This T cell receptor (beta chain) was documented in a study of blood T cells in healthy people across ages. Healthy Caucasians from Russia aged about 6 to 95 served as donors. This clonotype was found a few times. This CDR3 contains 11 residues. Germline-derived CDR1 and CDR2 are SGHTA and FQGNSA. Between the trimmed V and J ends, which lost 5 bases and 8 bases, there was a span of 9 bases. The use of a sample-barcoded 5' primer and a J-beta primer mix characterized a second PCR of roughly 6 to 11 cycles. TCRdb used MiXCR to reprocess the 5' RACE reads, holding one entry per CDR3 protein. The table includes 630,000 or so distinct CDR3 sequences, about 30% detected once.

The sequence came from a woman older than 75 in good health. Sequencing used blood. The rearrangement uses TRBV7-2 and TRBJ1-1; no clear D. In nucleotides, the CDR3 is TGTGCCAGCAGCCCCCGTTTAGAAGCTTTCTTT. This encodes CASSPRLEAFF.